This section outlines one T cell receptor (beta chain) sequence together with its context. V lost 5 bases and J 1 base, leaving 12 bases between the germline ends. This CDR3 region has 15 residues. CDR1 SGHTA and CDR2 FQGNSA come from the germline V gene. The method was immunoSEQ multiplex PCR; TCRdb's version includes in-frame clones alone and lacks a portion of them. The table shows 170,000 or so clones, with more than 75% occurring only once. This entry is derived from a study of blood T cell repertoires in COVID-19. This sequence was found in a man aged 55 to 70 with COVID-19, enrolled during active disease. The J gene is TRBJ1-3, the V gene TRBV7-2, with D tentatively TRBD1 (5 bases). The material sequenced was peripheral blood. The CDR3 DNA reads TGTGCCAGCAGCATGGGGGGGGAATCTGGAAACACCATATATTTT. Amino acid sequence: CASSMGGESGNTIYF.